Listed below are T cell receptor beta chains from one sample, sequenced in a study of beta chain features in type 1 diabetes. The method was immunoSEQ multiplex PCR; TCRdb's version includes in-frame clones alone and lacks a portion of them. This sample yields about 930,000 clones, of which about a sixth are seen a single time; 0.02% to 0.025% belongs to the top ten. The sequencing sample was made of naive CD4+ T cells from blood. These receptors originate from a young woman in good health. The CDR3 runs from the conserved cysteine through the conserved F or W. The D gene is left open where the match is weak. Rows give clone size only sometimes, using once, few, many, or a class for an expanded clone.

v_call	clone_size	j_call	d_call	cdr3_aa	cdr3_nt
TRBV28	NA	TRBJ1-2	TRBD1	CASSPGTGYYGYTF	TGTGCCAGCAGCCCCGGGACAGGGTATTATGGCTACACCTTC
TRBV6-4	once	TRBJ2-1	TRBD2	CASSLRLAGYNEQFF	TGTGCCAGCAGCCTACGTCTAGCGGGCTACAATGAGCAGTTCTTC
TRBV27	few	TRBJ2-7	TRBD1	CASSLIGQGAYEQYF	TGTGCCAGCAGTTTAATCGGACAGGGAGCCTACGAGCAGTACTTC
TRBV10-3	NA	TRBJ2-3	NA	CAISLWTEDMQYF	TGTGCCATCAGTTTATGGACAGAAGATATGCAGTATTTT
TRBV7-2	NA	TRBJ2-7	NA	CASSESRGTGEQYF	TGTGCCAGCAGCGAGAGCAGGGGTACCGGCGAGCAGTACTTC
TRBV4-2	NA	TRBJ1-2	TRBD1	CASSCLGSVFSGQGCDGYTF	TGTGCCAGCAGCTGCTTAGGCTCGGTCTTCTCGGGACAGGGATGTGATGGCTACACCTTC
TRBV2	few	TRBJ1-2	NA	CASGDRNNYGYTF	TGTGCCAGCGGAGACAGAAACAACTATGGCTACACCTTC
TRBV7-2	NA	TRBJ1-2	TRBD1	CASSLDPQGVWGYTF	TGTGCCAGCAGCTTAGATCCCCAGGGGGTTTGGGGCTACACCTTC
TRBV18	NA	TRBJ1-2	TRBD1	CASSLGQGHGYTF	TGTGCCAGCTCACTGGGACAGGGACATGGCTACACCTTC
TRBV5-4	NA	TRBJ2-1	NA	CASSTWGEQFF	TGTGCCAGCAGCACTTGGGGTGAGCAGTTCTTC
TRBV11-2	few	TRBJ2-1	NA	CASSPFRTNEQFF	TGTGCCAGCAGCCCCTTTAGGACCAATGAGCAGTTCTTC
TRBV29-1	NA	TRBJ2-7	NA	CSVAGSTYEQYF	TGCAGCGTTGCAGGGAGTACCTACGAGCAGTACTTC
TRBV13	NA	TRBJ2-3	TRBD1	CASSLARSGTGSPDTQYF	TGTGCCAGCAGCTTAGCTCGCTCGGGGACAGGGAGTCCAGATACGCAGTATTTT
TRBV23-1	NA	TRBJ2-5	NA	CASSQSYGQETQYF	TGCGCCAGCAGTCAATCGTACGGCCAAGAGACCCAGTACTTC
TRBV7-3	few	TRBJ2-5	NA	CASSLNRFETQYF	TGTGCCAGCAGCTTAAACAGGTTTGAGACCCAGTACTTC
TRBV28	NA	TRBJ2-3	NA	CASSFSTGRTDTQYF	TGTGCCAGCAGTTTTTCCACAGGGAGGACAGATACGCAGTATTTT
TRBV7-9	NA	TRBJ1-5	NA	CASSFGQGNQPQHF	TGTGCCAGCAGCTTTGGTCAGGGTAACCAGCCCCAGCATTTT
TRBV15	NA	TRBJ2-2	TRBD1	CATSRQGANTGELFF	TGTGCCACCAGCAGACAGGGGGCGAACACTGGGGAGCTGTTTTTT
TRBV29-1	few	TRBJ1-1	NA	CSVELSKTRVSFF	TGCAGCGTTGAATTATCTAAAACCAGGGTATCTTTCTTT
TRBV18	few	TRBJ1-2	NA	CASSPSPAKWKESHVGYTF	TGTGCCAGCTCACCAAGTCCGGCTAAGTGGAAGGAGTCGCATGTGGGCTACACCTTC
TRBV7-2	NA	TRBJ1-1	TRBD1	CASSLQGGTEAFF	TGTGCCAGCAGCTTGCAGGGGGGCACTGAAGCTTTCTTT
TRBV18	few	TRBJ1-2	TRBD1	CASSPPSGQNYGYTF	TGTGCCAGCTCACCACCGTCGGGACAGAACTATGGCTACACCTTC
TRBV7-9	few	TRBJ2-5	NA	CASSPSGREETQYF	TGTGCCAGCAGCCCCTCGGGCAGGGAGGAGACCCAGTACTTC
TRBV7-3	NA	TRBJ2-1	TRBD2	CASSLTARTGGGDEQFF	TGTGCCAGCAGCTTAACTGCCCGTACGGGAGGCGGGGATGAGCAGTTCTTC
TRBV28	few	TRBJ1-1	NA	CASSLGQGITEAFF	TGTGCCAGCAGTTTAGGTCAGGGTATCACTGAAGCTTTCTTT
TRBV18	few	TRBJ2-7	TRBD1	CASSPKQGYYEQYF	TGTGCCAGCTCCCCCAAACAGGGGTACTACGAGCAGTACTTC
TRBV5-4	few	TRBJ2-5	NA	CASSLARARETQYF	TGTGCCAGCAGCTTGGCGAGGGCCCGAGAGACCCAGTACTTC
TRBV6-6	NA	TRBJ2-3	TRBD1	CASSFRTGTDTQYF	TGTGCCAGCAGTTTTCGGACAGGGACAGATACGCAGTATTTT
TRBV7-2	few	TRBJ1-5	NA	CASSLLTGRGNQPQHF	TGTGCCAGCAGCTTATTGACAGGAAGAGGCAATCAGCCCCAGCATTTT
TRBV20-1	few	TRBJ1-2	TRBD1	CSARQGDGYTF	TGCAGTGCTAGACAGGGGGATGGCTACACCTTC
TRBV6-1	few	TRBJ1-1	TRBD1	CASSESGTVNTEAFF	TGTGCCAGCAGTGAATCGGGGACAGTGAACACTGAAGCTTTCTTT
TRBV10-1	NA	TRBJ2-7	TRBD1	CASSEWTGHYEQYF	TGCGCCAGCAGTGAGTGGACAGGTCACTACGAGCAGTACTTC
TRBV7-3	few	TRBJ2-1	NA	CASSLGATSYNEQFF	TGTGCCAGCAGCTTGGGGGCGACTAGTTACAATGAGCAGTTCTTC
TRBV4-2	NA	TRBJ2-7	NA	CASSQVRGEQYF	TGTGCCAGCAGCCAGGTCAGGGGCGAGCAGTACTTC
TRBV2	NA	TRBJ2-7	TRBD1	CASSERTGLGYEQYF	TGTGCCAGCAGTGAAAGGACAGGGCTAGGGTACGAGCAGTACTTC
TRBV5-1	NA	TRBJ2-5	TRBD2	CASSHTGGLRETQYF	TGCGCCAGCAGCCACACGGGAGGCCTTCGGGAGACCCAGTACTTC